The present entry profiles one T cell receptor beta chain with its context. As yet, its antigen is unknown. TCRdb reanalysed the reads using MiXCR and keeps one entry per CDR3 protein. The sample shows roughly 300,000 distinct CDR3 sequences, 8% to 9.5% of them seen only once. These data belong to a study of T cell repertoires in cytomegalovirus infection. Study context: Signatures in public TCR beta sequences pointed to both CMV infection and matching HLA type. Whole-study results and caveats: Carriage of CMV together with the relevant HLA was identifiable through cumulative public TCR beta family frequency. In two of eight donors, the top clonotype was HLA-C-restricted CMV-specific.

The V gene's germline CDR1 is LGHDT and CDR2 YNNKEL (reference sequence). Losses at the gene ends were 4 bases for V and 2 bases for J; bases not matched to a gene: 6. The CDR3 length is 17 residues. The source material was PBMCs. The clonotype originates from a human donor in good health (CMV status not recorded). Some clones in this sample may be carry-over from other donors' samples. J is TRBJ2-5 and V is TRBV3-1, with TRBD2 matching over 14 bases. The CDR3 DNA reads as TGTGCCAGCAGCCGAGGACTAGCGGGAGGTTCTCAAGAGACCCAGTACTTC. Its translation: CASSRGLAGGSQETQYF.